Following are 28 T cell receptor beta chains from one sample sequenced in a study of tumor and adjacent non-tumor tissue in lung cancer. A modified ARM-PCR protocol with three rounds of nested PCR amplified TCRbeta. TCRdb itself ran the multiplex PCR reads through MiXCR, one entry per CDR3 protein. The data contain 70,000 or so distinct CDR3 sequences, 55% to 70% of them singletons. The template was RNA from unsorted bulk tissue. The sample comprised lung tumor tissue. The receptors originated from a man aged 50 or older with non-small cell lung cancer.

J is TRBJ2-7 and V is TRBV28, with 8 nucleotides matching TRBD2. The germline V gene encodes CDR1 MDHEN and CDR2 SYDVKM. CDR3 length: 14 residues. Trimming took 4 bases from V and 2 from J; bases not matched to a gene: 4. Written as DNA, the CDR3 is TGTGCCAGCAGTTCAGCGGGAGCTACCTACGAGCAGTACTTC. Amino acids: CASSSAGATYEQYF.

Details on this clonotype: The junction and the germline gene differ at one end; a read error may be behind it. The gene calls are TRBV4-1 and TRBJ1-6, with a weak D call TRBD1 (5 bases). Per the germline V gene, CDR1 is MGHRA and CDR2 is YSYEKL. The CDR3 length is 15 residues. This chain's CDR3 is CSSTVGYHRGSPLHF. The CDR3 region has the DNA TGCTCCAGCACCGTGGGTTACCACCGGGGCTCACCCCTCCACTTT.

On this clonotype itself: One junction end disagrees with the germline gene, perhaps due to a read error. The chain recombines TRBV11-2 with TRBJ2-1; TRBD2 is a possible D gene (5 bases). The CDR3 consists of 13 residues. CDR1 and CDR2 (germline): SGHAT, FQNNGV. The CDR3 coding sequence is TGTGCTAGCAGCTCCCGGACTCCCCCCGAGCAGTTGTTC. Translating gives CASSSRTPPEQLF.

This clonotype was seen many times. The chain has TRBV10-3 and TRBJ2-7; 9 positions match TRBD1. Germline trimming cut 6 bases from V and 2 bases from J; bases unmatched to any gene: 5. Germline lookup yields CDR1 ENHRY and CDR2 SYGVKD. The CDR3 runs to 14 residues. The CDR3 sequence: CAISERQGAYEQYF. The CDR3, as DNA: TGTGCCATCAGCGAGAGACAGGGGGCCTACGAGCAGTACTTC.

Notes on this clonotype: In this CDR3 the conserved last residue, phenylalanine or tryptophan, is missing, so a read error is likely. CDR3 in amino acids: CASSPYGQGNRPQHL. The DNA of the CDR3 is TGTGCCAGCAGTCCGTACGGACAGGGCAATCGGCCCCAGCATCTT. J is TRBJ1-5 and V is TRBV12-3 or TRBV12-4; 8 bases fit TRBD1. The CDR3 loop spans 15 amino acids.

The rearrangement links TRBV20-1 to TRBJ1-5, with 10 bases that match TRBD1. V lost 6 bases to trimming and J lost 5 bases; unmatched junction nucleotides: 10. Germline values: CDR1 DFQATT, CDR2 SNEGSKA (reference sequence). This CDR3 spans 15 amino acids. The chain's CDR3 is CSAGKGQGDYQPQHF. The CDR3 DNA sequence: TGCAGTGCCGGAAAAGGACAGGGGGACTATCAGCCCCAGCATTTT.

A remark on this clonotype: This may be a read error, as it is one base from a much larger clone. The chain is built from TRBV5-5 and TRBJ1-5; D uncertain. The CDR3 is made up of 16 amino acids. Germline V gene lookup returns CDR1 SGHKS and CDR2 YYEKEE (reference sequence). DNA for the CDR3: TGTGTCAGCAGCTTCGGCGCCCAGCCGCCAAATCAGCCCCAGCATTTT. It specifies CVSSFGAQPPNQPQHF. The full variable domain, its missing parts supplied by reference TRBV5-5 and TRBJ1-5, is DAGVTQSPTHLIKTRGQQVTLRCSPISGHKSVSWYQQVLGQGPQFIFQYYEKEERGRGNFPDRFSARQFPNYSSELNVNALLLGDSALYLCVSSFGAQPPNQPQHFGDGTRLSIL.

This clonotype was seen just once. This CDR3 fails to terminate in the conserved phenylalanine or tryptophan, so it likely reflects a read error. The DNA is left out, because the CDR3 cannot be placed on it with certainty; the CDR3 is given as TCRdb lists it. The chain has TRBV6-5 and TRBJ1-5; the table's TRBD1 call for D was not verified on the DNA. The CDR3 is made up of 15 amino acids, end residues included. Germline loops: CDR1 MNHEY, CDR2 SVGAGI. CDR3 loop: CACSYTRDSSQPRHS.

As concerns this clonotype: One base away lies a much larger clone, so this may be a sequencing read error. The chain has TRBV10-3 and TRBJ2-3; D gene uncertain. Trimming pared 5 bases from V and 7 bases from J, leaving 13 bases between. CDR1 is ENHRY, CDR2 SYGVKD, per germline. CDR3 length: 13 residues. The CDR3 here is CAISNPAVNTQYF. In nucleotides, the CDR3 is TGTGCCATCAGTAACCCAGCTGTCAATACGCAGTATTTT.

The chain uses TRBV30 and TRBJ2-3, with a weak D call TRBD2 (6 bases). The CDR3 is made up of 13 amino acids. Trimming cost V 4 bases and J 10 bases, with 18 bases left between them. Per germline, CDR1 GTSNPN and CDR2 SVGIG (reference sequence). The CDR3 bases are TGTGCCTGGACCGACCGGTACGGGGGTCCGCAGTATTTT. Protein: CAWTDRYGGPQYF.

Of note for this clonotype: Because the CDR3 is missing its conserved closing phenylalanine or tryptophan, this is likely a read error. V and J are TRBV9 and TRBJ2-4, with D possibly matching TRBD2 (7 bases). CDR3 length equals 18 residues. In germline, CDR1 is SGDLS, CDR2 YYNGEE. Trimming removed 4 bases at V and 0 bases at J, with 20 bases between. CDR3 residues: CASSPPGGGDVAKNIQYL. The CDR3 region has the DNA TGTGCCAGCAGCCCCCCCGGCGGGGGCGACGTAGCCAAAAACATTCAGTACTTA.

The count of this clonotype is one. A much larger clone lies a single base off, so this may be a read error. V is TRBV29-1 and J is TRBJ2-1; 16 bases are shared with TRBD2. This CDR3 has 18 residues. Germline V lookup: CDR1 SQVTM, CDR2 ANQGSEA. This chain's CDR3 is CSVPQGLAGGTTYNKQFF. CDR3 coding DNA: TGCAGCGTGCCGCAGGGACTAGCGGGGGGGACTACCTACAATAAGCAGTTCTTC.

This clonotype was detected many times. The J gene is TRBJ1-5, the V gene TRBV6-2 or TRBV6-3; 8 nucleotides align to TRBD1. Germline V CDR1 and CDR2: MNHEY, SVGEGT. CDR3 length: 16 residues. V was clipped by 0 bases and J by 4 bases; unmatched bases: 5. CDR3 sequence: CASSYSGQGGNQPQHF. The DNA of the CDR3 is TGTGCCAGCAGTTACTCAGGACAGGGAGGAAATCAGCCCCAGCATTTT.

A single count supports this clonotype. J is TRBJ2-7 and V is TRBV28; D gene uncertain. The V end lost 2 bases, the J end lost 6 bases, and 8 bases lay between the germline ends. Per the germline V gene, CDR1 is MDHEN and CDR2 is SYDVKM. CDR3 size: 12 residues. CDR3 sequence reads: CASSLQRLEQYF. In nucleotides, the CDR3 is TGTGCCAGCAGTTTACAAAGGCTCGAGCAGTACTTC.

The sample holds one count of this clonotype. One junction end does not reproduce the germline sequence, and a read error may be involved. The chain combines TRBV11-2 with TRBJ1-1, with 8 bases that match TRBD1. In germline, CDR1 is SGHAT, CDR2 FQNNGV. The CDR3 covers 12 residues. CDR3 DNA sequence: TGTGCCAGCAGCCCAGGGGGCGCTGAAGTTTTCTTT. This encodes CASSPGGAEVFF.

About this clonotype: Being one base from a much bigger clone, this may be a read error. The chain recombines TRBV20-1 with TRBJ1-2, with TRBD1 matching over 8 bases. The trim removed 0 bases at V and 14 bases at J, leaving 11 bases unmatched. Germline V gene data show CDR1 as DFQATT and CDR2 as SNEGSKA (reference sequence). The CDR3 runs 13 residues. In DNA, the CDR3 is TGCAGTGCTAGAGAGCCCCGGACAGGGATTGGGACCTTC. This codes for CSAREPRTGIGTF.

Notes on this clonotype: Germline and junction disagree at one end, which may indicate a read error. The rearrangement uses TRBV12-5 and TRBJ2-6; D remains ambiguous. Germline V lookup: CDR1 LGHNT, CDR2 FRNRAP. This CDR3 comprises 13 residues. The CDR3 nucleotides are TGTGTTAGTGGTTTGACCGGGGCCAACGTCCTGACTTTC. It translates to CVSGLTGANVLTF.

Notes on this clonotype: Lacking the conserved final phenylalanine or tryptophan, this CDR3 likely reflects a read error. This sequence joins TRBV30 and TRBJ2-1; 12 bases are shared with TRBD2. Germline CDR1 is GTSNPN and CDR2 is SVGIG (reference sequence). The CDR3 runs 16 residues. Trimming took 2 bases from V and 7 from J; bases not matched to a gene: 9. The CDR3 DNA follows: TGTGCCTGGAGTTCTGCTAGCGGGGGGGCCCGTAATGAGCAGTTCTCC. Translated, it gives CAWSSASGGARNEQFS.

Turning to this clonotype: A much larger clone lies one base from this, so it may be a read error. The chain links TRBV6-5 to TRBJ1-3; D not resolved. The CDR3 extends over 14 amino acids. V was trimmed by 6 bases and J by 0 bases, leaving 9 bases between them. The germline V gene encodes CDR1 MNHEY and CDR2 SVGAGI. The CDR3, as DNA: TGTGCCAGCAGACTGGGCTTCTCTGGAAACACCATATATTTT. Amino acids: CASRLGFSGNTIYF.

Notes on this clonotype: Germline and junction disagree at one end, which may indicate a read error. V usage is TRBV7-8 and J usage is TRBJ1-2; D is ambiguous. From germline, CDR1 is SGHVS and CDR2 FQNEAQ. The CDR3 contains 11 residues. CDR3 in amino acids: CASSLAGWRTF. DNA for the CDR3: TGTGCTAGCAGCTTAGCGGGGTGGCGCACCTTC.

This sequence joins TRBV20-1 and TRBJ2-5, with unresolved D. Germline V gives CDR1 DFQATT, CDR2 SNEGSKA (reference sequence). The CDR3 runs 11 residues. Deletions cut 0 bases from V and 6 bases from J, with 5 bases between. The CDR3 DNA follows: TGCAGTGCTAGAGACATGCAGACCCAGTACTTC. This codes for CSARDMQTQYF.

This clonotype was counted between two and nine times. This clone may be a read error of a much larger clone one base away. V gene TRBV4-1 combines with J gene TRBJ1-4; TRBD1 matches at 9 bases. The V gene end was trimmed by 4 bases and the J gene end by 13 bases; junction bases not matched to a gene: 13. The CDR3 extends over 15 amino acids. CDR1 is MGHRA, CDR2 YSYEKL, per germline. The CDR3 coding sequence is TGCGCCAGCAGCCCACTCGGGACAGGGCCCGGGAGACTGTTTTTT. Translated: CASSPLGTGPGRLFF.

In regard to this clonotype: The conserved final phenylalanine or tryptophan is absent from the CDR3, which likely points to a read error. For the CDR3, the DNA is TGTGCCAGCACCCGGAGGAAACGGGCTAGAGAAGAGACCCAGTACTAC. This encodes CASTRRKRAREETQYY. The rearrangement links TRBV6-1 to TRBJ2-5; D perhaps matches TRBD2 (5 bases). The CDR3 runs 16 residues. Trimming pared 7 bases from V and 3 bases from J, leaving 21 bases between. CDR1 and CDR2 from the germline V gene are MNHNS and SASEGT.

The table lists this clonotype with a few counts. The J gene is TRBJ1-1, the V gene TRBV5-1; 10 nucleotides match TRBD1. V dropped 4 bases and J dropped 6; count of bases not matched to a gene: 6. The CDR3 has 14 residues. In germline, CDR1 is SGHRS, CDR2 YFSETQ. CDR3 DNA: TGCGCCAGCAGCAACGGACAGGGGGAGGCTGAAGCTTTCTTT. It yields the protein CASSNGQGEAEAFF.

This clonotype was detected only a few times. The junction does not match germline at one end; this may be a read error. This chain joins TRBV5-1 and TRBJ2-1, with TRBD1 as a possible D gene (6 bases). The CDR3 length is 12 residues. Germline V CDR1 and CDR2: SGHRS, YFSETQ. The DNA for the CDR3 is TGCGCCGGCAGCTTGGACAGCACGGAGCAGTGCTTC. This gives the protein CAGSLDSTEQCF.

Points on this clonotype: One end of the junction fails to match germline, which may point to a read error. The rearrangement uses TRBV6-6 and TRBJ2-7; 7 bases fit TRBD2. Germline CDR1 and CDR2: MNHNY and SVGAGI (reference sequence). The CDR3 extends over 16 amino acids. CDR3 residues: CANSYSGSGVSYEQYF. In nucleotides, the CDR3 is TGTGCCAACAGTTACTCGGGGAGCGGGGTCTCCTACGAGCAGTATTTC.

This clonotype was picked up one time. This likely comes from a read error, as the CDR3 has no conserved phenylalanine or tryptophan at its end. V is TRBV29-1 and J is TRBJ1-2; D might be TRBD1 (5 bases). V lost 8 bases and J lost 4, with 20 bases in between. Per germline, CDR1 SQVTM and CDR2 ANQGSEA. This CDR3 is 14 amino acids long. This CDR3 reads CSIGGTAASYGYTS. The CDR3 bases are TGCAGCATTGGGGGGACGGCCGCTAGCTATGGCTACACCTCC.

In its sample, this clonotype was seen a few times. The chain combines TRBV7-2 with TRBJ2-7; tentative D call: TRBD2 (5 bases). Trimming removed 6 bases at V and 1 base at J, with 13 bases between. CDR1 and CDR2 from the germline V gene are SGHTA and FQGNSA. The CDR3 is 14 residues long. CDR3 residues: CASRPGGGSYEQYF. CDR3 nucleotide sequence: TGTGCCAGCAGACCCGGAGGCGGATCCTACGAGCAGTACTTC.